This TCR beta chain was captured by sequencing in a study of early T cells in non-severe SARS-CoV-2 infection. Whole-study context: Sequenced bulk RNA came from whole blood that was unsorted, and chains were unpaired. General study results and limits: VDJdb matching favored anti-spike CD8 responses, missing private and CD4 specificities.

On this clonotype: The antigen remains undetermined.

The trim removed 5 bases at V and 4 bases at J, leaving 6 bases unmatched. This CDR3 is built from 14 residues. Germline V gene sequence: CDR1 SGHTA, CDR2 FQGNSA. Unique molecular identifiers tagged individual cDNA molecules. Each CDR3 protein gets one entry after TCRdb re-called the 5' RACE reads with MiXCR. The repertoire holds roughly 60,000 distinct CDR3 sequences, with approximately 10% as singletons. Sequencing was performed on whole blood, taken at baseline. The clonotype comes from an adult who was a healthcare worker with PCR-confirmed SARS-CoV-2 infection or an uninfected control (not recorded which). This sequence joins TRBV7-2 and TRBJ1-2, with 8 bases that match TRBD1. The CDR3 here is CASSPGQGGYGYTF. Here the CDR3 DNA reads TGTGCCAGCAGCCCCGGACAGGGCGGCTATGGCTACACCTTC.